Listed below are T cell receptor beta chains from one sample, sequenced in a study of spatial heterogeneity in lung cancer. TCRdb passed the 5' RACE reads through MiXCR, listing each CDR3 protein once. The sample records fewer than 100,000 distinct CDR3 sequences, roughly 19% being singletons. Sequenced material: PBMCs, taken at follow-up. These receptors were collected from a male donor with early-stage non-small cell lung cancer. CDR3s include the opening cysteine and the closing phenylalanine or tryptophan. A D gene is named only where the DNA matches it firmly. Clone sizes are given selectively: once, few, many, or a class where the clone is expanded.

j_gene: TRBJ2-7
abundance: many
d_gene: TRBD1
v_gene: TRBV27
CDR3aa: CASSQGGQAYEQYF
CDR3nt: TGTGCCAGCAGTCAAGGGGGACAGGCCTACGAGCAGTACTTC

j_gene: TRBJ2-2
abundance: .
d_gene: .
v_gene: TRBV7-8
CDR3aa: CASSRTSIGELFF
CDR3nt: TGTGCCAGCAGCCGAACTAGCATCGGGGAGCTGTTTTTT

j_gene: TRBJ2-3
abundance: many
d_gene: .
v_gene: TRBV11-2
CDR3aa: CASSLANRADTQYF
CDR3nt: TGTGCCAGCAGCTTAGCTAACAGGGCAGATACGCAGTATTTT

j_gene: TRBJ1-1
abundance: .
d_gene: .
v_gene: TRBV3-1
CDR3aa: CASSQDSPNTEAFF
CDR3nt: TGTGCCAGCAGCCAAGATTCGCCGAACACTGAAGCTTTCTTT

j_gene: TRBJ1-2
abundance: .
d_gene: TRBD1
v_gene: TRBV5-8
CDR3aa: CASSWDSLLNYGYTF
CDR3nt: TGTGCCAGCAGCTGGGACAGTCTCCTGAACTATGGCTACACCTTC

j_gene: TRBJ1-2
abundance: .
d_gene: .
v_gene: TRBV2
CDR3aa: CASSENAGYYGYTF
CDR3nt: TGTGCCAGCAGTGAAAATGCAGGTTACTATGGCTACACCTTC

j_gene: TRBJ2-1
abundance: .
d_gene: TRBD1
v_gene: TRBV27
CDR3aa: CASSSGRTGSGNEQFF
CDR3nt: TGTGCCAGCTCTAGTGGTAGGACAGGCTCGGGCAATGAGCAGTTCTTC

j_gene: TRBJ1-4
abundance: .
d_gene: .
v_gene: TRBV5-1
CDR3aa: CASKDNEKLFF
CDR3nt: TGCGCCAGCAAGGATAATGAAAAACTGTTTTTT

j_gene: TRBJ1-4
abundance: once
d_gene: TRBD1
v_gene: TRBV20-1
CDR3aa: CSANPLGQAAEKLFF
CDR3nt: TGCAGTGCTAATCCTCTCGGACAGGCGGCCGAAAAACTGTTTTTT

j_gene: TRBJ2-1
abundance: .
d_gene: .
v_gene: TRBV24-1
CDR3aa: CATSVDFEQFF
CDR3nt: TGTGCCACCAGTGTAGACTTTGAGCAGTTCTTC

j_gene: TRBJ2-1
abundance: many
d_gene: .
v_gene: TRBV11-2
CDR3aa: CASSLVGGFTNEQFF
CDR3nt: TGTGCCAGCAGCTTAGTTGGGGGGTTCACCAATGAGCAGTTCTTC

j_gene: TRBJ2-7
abundance: few
d_gene: TRBD2
v_gene: TRBV6-5
CDR3aa: CASSYSPSGRPYEQYF
CDR3nt: TGTGCCAGCAGTTACTCTCCCAGCGGGAGGCCGTACGAGCAGTACTTC

j_gene: TRBJ1-1
abundance: .
d_gene: TRBD1
v_gene: TRBV7-9
CDR3aa: CASSLDGQGNEAFF
CDR3nt: TGTGCCAGCAGCTTAGACGGACAGGGGAACGAAGCTTTCTTT

j_gene: TRBJ2-2
abundance: .
d_gene: .
v_gene: TRBV7-6
CDR3aa: CASSLLTVEQTGELFF
CDR3nt: TGTGCCAGCAGCTTATTGACAGTCGAACAAACCGGGGAGCTGTTTTTT

j_gene: TRBJ2-3
abundance: .
d_gene: .
v_gene: TRBV12-3/TRBV12-4
CDR3aa: CASSSSSVSTDTQYF
CDR3nt: TGTGCCAGCAGTTCATCTAGCGTTAGCACAGATACGCAGTATTTT

j_gene: TRBJ2-1
abundance: .
d_gene: TRBD1
v_gene: TRBV7-3
CDR3aa: CASSLTGQANNEQFF
CDR3nt: TGTGCCAGCAGCTTAACGGGACAGGCGAACAATGAGCAGTTCTTC

j_gene: TRBJ2-1
abundance: .
d_gene: .
v_gene: TRBV7-2
CDR3aa: CASSLDKYLWFF
CDR3nt: TGTGCCAGCAGCTTAGATAAATATTTGTGGTTCTTC

j_gene: TRBJ2-4
abundance: few
d_gene: TRBD1
v_gene: TRBV19
CDR3aa: CASNQGDAKNIQYF
CDR3nt: TGTGCCAGTAATCAGGGGGATGCCAAAAACATTCAGTACTTC

j_gene: TRBJ2-3
abundance: few
d_gene: TRBD2
v_gene: TRBV7-2
CDR3aa: CASTLSLAGVADTQYF
CDR3nt: TGTGCCAGCACCCTTAGTCTAGCGGGCGTCGCAGATACGCAGTATTTT

j_gene: TRBJ2-3
abundance: .
d_gene: .
v_gene: TRBV4-3
CDR3aa: CASSLEAGDTQYF
CDR3nt: TGCGCCAGCAGCCTCGAGGCAGGGGATACGCAGTATTTT

j_gene: TRBJ2-2
abundance: .
d_gene: .
v_gene: TRBV7-2
CDR3aa: CASSPTPNDWELFF
CDR3nt: TGTGCCAGCAGCCCAACCCCCAACGACTGGGAGCTGTTTTTT

j_gene: TRBJ1-1
abundance: few
d_gene: TRBD1
v_gene: TRBV20-1
CDR3aa: CSARQGANTEAFF
CDR3nt: TGCAGTGCTAGACAGGGGGCCAACACTGAAGCTTTCTTT

j_gene: TRBJ2-7
abundance: .
d_gene: TRBD2
v_gene: TRBV20-1
CDR3aa: CSARTSGKSEQYF
CDR3nt: TGCAGTGCTAGAACTAGCGGCAAATCCGAGCAGTACTTC

j_gene: TRBJ2-3
abundance: many
d_gene: .
v_gene: TRBV7-9
CDR3aa: CASSLTGTTSTDTQYF
CDR3nt: TGTGCCAGCAGCCTTACAGGGACCACTAGCACAGATACGCAGTATTTT

j_gene: TRBJ2-5
abundance: once
d_gene: .
v_gene: TRBV11-1
CDR3aa: CASSLRVVQQETQYF
CDR3nt: TGTGCCAGCAGCTTAAGGGTAGTTCAGCAAGAGACCCAGTACTTC

j_gene: TRBJ2-1
abundance: few
d_gene: .
v_gene: TRBV30
CDR3aa: CAWSLRRDSYNEQFF
CDR3nt: TGTGCCTGGAGTCTTCGGCGGGACTCCTACAATGAGCAGTTCTTC

j_gene: TRBJ2-7
abundance: few
d_gene: .
v_gene: TRBV21-1
CDR3aa: CASGKGQLPYEQYF
CDR3nt: TGTGCCAGCGGGAAGGGACAACTTCCCTACGAGCAGTACTTC

j_gene: TRBJ2-7
abundance: few
d_gene: .
v_gene: TRBV10-3
CDR3aa: CAIRTGYYEQYF
CDR3nt: TGTGCCATCAGAACAGGTTACTACGAGCAGTACTTC

j_gene: TRBJ2-1
abundance: many
d_gene: .
v_gene: TRBV20-1
CDR3aa: CSANPLGEINEQFF
CDR3nt: TGCAGTGCTAACCCTCTGGGGGAGATCAATGAGCAGTTCTTC

j_gene: TRBJ1-2
abundance: few
d_gene: TRBD1
v_gene: TRBV6-1
CDR3aa: CASSDWWEGAGNYGYTF
CDR3nt: TGTGCCAGCAGTGACTGGTGGGAGGGGGCCGGGAACTATGGCTACACCTTC

j_gene: TRBJ1-5
abundance: .
d_gene: .
v_gene: TRBV18
CDR3aa: CASSGDGKSNQPQHF
CDR3nt: TGTGCCAGCTCGGGAGATGGAAAGAGCAATCAGCCCCAGCATTTT

j_gene: TRBJ2-3
abundance: .
d_gene: .
v_gene: TRBV7-9
CDR3aa: CASRSLDTQYF
CDR3nt: TGTGCCAGCAGGTCCTTAGATACGCAGTATTTT

j_gene: TRBJ2-7
abundance: .
d_gene: TRBD2
v_gene: TRBV5-6
CDR3aa: CASSAGLAVISYEQYF
CDR3nt: TGTGCCAGCAGCGCGGGACTAGCGGTTATCTCCTACGAGCAGTACTTC

j_gene: TRBJ2-1
abundance: .
d_gene: .
v_gene: TRBV18
CDR3aa: CASCTGNNNEQFF
CDR3nt: TGTGCCAGCTGTACCGGGAATAACAATGAGCAGTTCTTC

j_gene: TRBJ2-3
abundance: .
d_gene: .
v_gene: TRBV20-1
CDR3aa: CSAILALSTDTQYF
CDR3nt: TGCAGTGCTATCTTAGCGCTGAGCACAGATACGCAGTATTTT

j_gene: TRBJ2-5
abundance: .
d_gene: .
v_gene: TRBV12-3/TRBV12-4
CDR3aa: CASSFTIQETQYF
CDR3nt: TGTGCCAGCAGTTTTACCATCCAAGAGACCCAGTACTTC

j_gene: TRBJ2-1
abundance: few
d_gene: TRBD2
v_gene: TRBV20-1
CDR3aa: CSAWRTSGRREQFF
CDR3nt: TGCAGTGCCTGGCGTACTAGCGGGAGACGGGAGCAGTTCTTC

j_gene: TRBJ2-3
abundance: few
d_gene: .
v_gene: TRBV9
CDR3aa: CASSVGLRTDTQYF
CDR3nt: TGTGCCAGCAGCGTAGGACTACGTACAGATACGCAGTATTTT

j_gene: TRBJ2-7
abundance: few
d_gene: TRBD1
v_gene: TRBV4-2
CDR3aa: CASSQVNGQGYEQYF
CDR3nt: TGTGCCAGCAGCCAAGTCAACGGACAGGGCTACGAGCAGTACTTC

j_gene: TRBJ1-5
abundance: few
d_gene: TRBD1
v_gene: TRBV7-2
CDR3aa: CASSLGGQGQKPQHF
CDR3nt: TGTGCCAGCAGCTTAGGAGGACAGGGGCAAAAGCCCCAGCATTTT

j_gene: TRBJ1-2
abundance: .
d_gene: .
v_gene: TRBV3-1
CDR3aa: CASSQDWFGYTF
CDR3nt: TGTGCCAGCAGCCAAGATTGGTTCGGCTACACCTTC

j_gene: TRBJ1-6
abundance: many
d_gene: TRBD1
v_gene: TRBV6-6
CDR3aa: CASSYSGQGISYNSPLHF
CDR3nt: TGTGCCAGCAGTTACTCGGGACAGGGGATCTCCTATAATTCACCCCTCCACTTT

j_gene: TRBJ2-2
abundance: .
d_gene: .
v_gene: TRBV5-1
CDR3aa: CASSLDLGAGELFF
CDR3nt: TGCGCCAGCAGCTTGGACCTTGGGGCCGGGGAGCTGTTTTTT

j_gene: TRBJ2-6
abundance: .
d_gene: .
v_gene: TRBV7-2
CDR3aa: CASSLASGVGANVLTF
CDR3nt: TGTGCCAGCAGCTTAGCTTCAGGGGTTGGGGCCAACGTCCTGACTTTC

j_gene: TRBJ1-6
abundance: .
d_gene: .
v_gene: TRBV11-1
CDR3aa: CASSRQSSYNSPLHF
CDR3nt: TGTGCCAGCAGCCGCCAGAGCTCCTATAATTCACCCCTCCACTTT

j_gene: TRBJ2-2
abundance: many
d_gene: TRBD2
v_gene: TRBV20-1
CDR3aa: CSARDRLAGGWNTGELFF
CDR3nt: TGCAGTGCTAGAGATAGACTAGCGGGGGGATGGAACACCGGGGAGCTGTTTTTT

j_gene: TRBJ1-5
abundance: .
d_gene: .
v_gene: TRBV6-1
CDR3aa: CASSFDLRGQPQHF
CDR3nt: TGTGCCAGCAGCTTCGATTTGAGGGGTCAGCCCCAGCATTTT